One sample yielded the 32 T cell receptor beta chains listed below, sequenced in a study of somatic mutations in cytotoxic T cells in rheumatoid arthritis. TCRdb keeps only in-frame clones here, not all; method: immunoSEQ multiplex PCR. The repertoire holds some 20,000 clones, with approximately 80% as singletons. The sample taken for sequencing was CD8+ T cells sorted from blood. Receptor source: an adult with rheumatoid arthritis.

This clone was detected once. V usage is TRBV6-1 and J usage is TRBJ1-1; 7 bases are a match to TRBD1. Germline V CDR1 and CDR2: MNHNS, SASEGT. With 6 bases clipped from V and 1 base from J, the junction kept 5 bases outside the gene matches. The CDR3 sequence is 14 residues long. Here the CDR3 reads CASREGQPNTEAFF. Written as DNA, the CDR3 is TGTGCCAGCAGAGAGGGACAGCCGAACACTGAAGCTTTCTTT.

V and J are TRBV7-3 and TRBJ2-3; 7 bases are shared with TRBD2. Germline CDR1 reads SGHTA; CDR2 reads FQGTGA. The CDR3 consists of 15 residues. J gave up 4 bases and V 5 bases, and 9 bases lay outside the gene matches. CDR3 bases: TGTGCCAGCAGCGACTTCGGACTAGTCGCAGATACGCAGTATTTT. This gives the protein CASSDFGLVADTQYF.

The rearrangement links TRBV28 to TRBJ1-1, with D possibly being TRBD1 (5 bases). The CDR3 is 12 residues long. Trimming took 6 bases from V and 7 from J, leaving 12 bases between them. Germline assignment: CDR1 MDHEN and CDR2 SYDVKM. CDR3 region: CASSPWGGEAFF. As DNA, the CDR3 is TGTGCCAGCAGCCCATGGGGCGGTGAAGCTTTCTTT.

CDR3 sequence: CASSPTGGWLRSEKLFF. Here the CDR3 DNA reads TGCGCCAGCAGTCCTACAGGGGGATGGTTGCGTAGTGAAAAACTGTTTTTT. The rearrangement links TRBV5-1 to TRBJ1-4, with TRBD1 identical over 8 bases. Germline CDR1 reads SGHRS; CDR2 reads YFSETQ. Trimming removed 5 bases from V and 7 bases from J; junction bases left unmatched: 16. This CDR3 is built from 17 residues.

A word on this clone: The same CDR3 arises from other DNA sequences in this sample as well. The CDR3 is CASSPQNTEAFF. DNA of the CDR3: TGTGCCAGCTCACCACAGAACACTGAAGCTTTCTTT. V is TRBV18 and J is TRBJ1-1; D unresolved. The ends were cut back, 1 base at V and 1 base at J, with 1 base in the middle. Germline-derived CDR1 and CDR2 are KGHSH and LQKENI. This CDR3 is built from 12 residues.

The CDR3 loop reads CASSLTSGNTIYF. CDR3 coding DNA: TGTGCCAGCAGTTTGACCTCTGGAAACACCATATATTTT. V usage is TRBV6-5 and J usage is TRBJ1-3; D gene unclear. The CDR3 extends over 13 amino acids. V was pared by 4 bases and J by 0 bases, with 4 bases between. The V gene's germline CDR1 is MNHEY and CDR2 SVGAGI.

The chain combines TRBV7-9 with TRBJ1-2, with D unclear. The germline gives CDR1 SEHNR, CDR2 FQNEAQ (reference sequence). V was clipped by 6 bases and J by 5 bases, with 4 bases between them. The length of the CDR3 is 10 residues. CDR3 coding DNA: TGTGCCAGCAGTCGTTATGGCTACACCTTC. This sequence encodes CASSRYGYTF.

V gene TRBV5-6 combines with J gene TRBJ2-2, with 9 bases identical to TRBD1. Per the germline V gene, CDR1 is SGHDT and CDR2 is YYEEEE. The ends lost 2 bases at V and 5 bases at J; junction bases unmatched: 10. This CDR3 is 17 amino acids long. DNA for the CDR3: TGTGCCAGCAGCTTCCAGTTTCCGACAGGGGGAACCGGGGAGCTGTTTTTT. Translated: CASSFQFPTGGTGELFF.

V gene TRBV4-2 combines with J gene TRBJ2-1, with TRBD2 identical over 10 bases. The V gene's germline CDR1 is LGHNA and CDR2 YNFKEQ. The CDR3 runs to 14 residues. V shed 4 bases, J shed 7 bases, and the junction held 4 bases outside the gene matches. Here the CDR3 reads CASSPKREGNEQFF. Here the CDR3 DNA reads TGTGCCAGCAGCCCGAAGCGGGAGGGGAATGAGCAGTTCTTC.

This CDR3 is CASSARLAGVRGEQFF. CDR3 sequence (DNA): TGTGCCAGCAGTGCCCGACTAGCGGGGGTTCGGGGTGAGCAGTTCTTC. This chain connects TRBV28 to TRBJ2-1, with 12 bases fitting TRBD2. The CDR3 length is 16 residues. Germline V lookup: CDR1 MDHEN, CDR2 SYDVKM. J gave up 9 bases and V 5 bases, and 11 bases lay outside the gene matches.

This chain links TRBV5-1 with TRBJ1-1, with TRBD1 identical over 7 bases. This CDR3 comprises 15 residues. V lost 4 bases to trimming and J lost 1 base; unmatched junction nucleotides: 7. CDR1 is SGHRS and CDR2 is YFSETQ in the germline V gene. As DNA, the CDR3 is TGCGCCAGCAGCCCGGACAGGCGGACGAACACTGAAGCTTTCTTT. Translated, it gives CASSPDRRTNTEAFF.

The rearrangement joins TRBV25-1 to TRBJ2-1; D is undetermined. Germline V lookup: CDR1 MGHDK, CDR2 SYGVNS. There are 13 residues in the CDR3. Between the trimmed V and J ends, which lost 2 bases and 4 bases, there was a span of 6 bases. CDR3 coding DNA: TGTGCCAGCAGTGAACTCCTATACAATGAGCAGTTCTTC. Its protein is CASSELLYNEQFF.

The rearrangement joins TRBV27 to TRBJ1-1; 9 bases line up with TRBD1. The CDR3 extends over 13 amino acids. Trimming cost V 5 bases and J 12 bases; bases outside gene matches: 10. Looked up from germline, CDR1 is MNHEY and CDR2 is SMNVEV (reference sequence). The CDR3 sequence: CASSHGTGSKTFF. The CDR3 DNA is TGTGCCAGCAGTCACGGGACAGGGAGTAAGACTTTCTTT.

This clone was seen once. This chain uses TRBV10-3 with TRBJ2-4, with TRBD2 matching over 9 bases. The CDR3 is 15 residues long. V gave up 5 bases and J gave up 4 bases; unmatched junction bases: 6. In germline, CDR1 is ENHRY, CDR2 SYGVKD. The CDR3 nucleotides are TGTGCCATCAGTAGCCTAGCGGGGACTAAAAACATTCAGTACTTC. The encoded protein is CAISSLAGTKNIQYF.

The genes are TRBV29-1 and TRBJ2-1, with D possibly being TRBD2 (6 bases). V lost 4 bases, J lost 0 bases, and 10 bases lay in between. Per the germline V gene, CDR1 is SQVTM and CDR2 is ANQGSEA. This CDR3 contains 14 residues. CDR3: CSVVGGPSYNEQFF. Here the CDR3 DNA reads TGCAGCGTTGTAGGAGGGCCCTCCTACAATGAGCAGTTCTTC.

This chain joins TRBV6-5 and TRBJ2-1; D is uncertain. The germline V gene has CDR1 MNHEY and CDR2 SVGAGI. This CDR3 is built from 13 residues. V lost 6 bases and J lost 4, with 10 bases in between. CDR3 region: CASRRLSYNEQFF. The CDR3 DNA follows: TGTGCCAGCAGAAGACTCTCTTACAATGAGCAGTTCTTC.

The rearrangement links TRBV19 to TRBJ2-7, with 10 bases fitting TRBD2. The V gene end was trimmed by 5 bases and the J gene end by 2 bases; junction bases not matched to a gene: 3. CDR3 length equals 14 residues. Germline assignment: CDR1 LNHDA and CDR2 SQIVND (reference sequence). DNA for the CDR3: TGTGCCAGTAGTGCTAGCGGGGGCACCTACGAGCAGTACTTC. Translation: CASSASGGTYEQYF.

This chain uses TRBV29-1 with TRBJ2-7; the D gene is possibly TRBD1 (5 bases). Trimming shortened V by 7 bases and J by 7 bases, and 17 bases separated the two germline ends. CDR1 is SQVTM, CDR2 ANQGSEA, per germline. This CDR3 spans 12 amino acids. CDR3 DNA: TGCAGCGCCCTGGAAGGGGTGGTAGAGCAGTACTTC. Protein product: CSALEGVVEQYF.

The rearrangement joins TRBV6-1 to TRBJ2-7, with TRBD2 matching over 10 bases. The CDR3 has 14 residues. The V gene end was trimmed by 3 bases and the J gene end by 4 bases; junction bases not matched to a gene: 3. The germline CDR1 and CDR2 sequences are MNHNS and SASEGT. CDR3 sequence (DNA): TGTGCCAGCAGTGACAGCGGGGGGGTGTACGAGCAGTACGTC. It specifies CASSDSGGVYEQYV.

The chain links TRBV29-1 to TRBJ1-1, with D maybe TRBD1 (6 bases). V was shortened by 1 base and J by 1 base, with 10 bases between the two germline ends. Germline V gene sequence: CDR1 SQVTM, CDR2 ANQGSEA. The CDR3 has 14 amino acids. The CDR3 reads CSVEARTANTEAFF. The DNA for the CDR3 is TGCAGCGTTGAAGCCAGGACAGCGAACACTGAAGCTTTCTTT.

This chain joins TRBV12-5 and TRBJ2-7; 13 bases fit TRBD2. Germline trimming cut 2 bases from V and 4 bases from J; bases unmatched to any gene: 5. The CDR3 is 16 residues long. Per germline, CDR1 LGHNT and CDR2 FRNRAP. DNA for the CDR3: TGTGCTAGTGGTTTGCCCCTGGGACTAGCGGGGTACGAGCAGTACTTC. This sequence encodes CASGLPLGLAGYEQYF.

The gene calls are TRBV5-1 and TRBJ1-1, with D tentatively TRBD1 (5 bases). Trimming pared 3 bases from V and 1 base from J, leaving 10 bases between. The CDR3 covers 14 residues. The V gene's germline CDR1 is SGHRS and CDR2 YFSETQ. The CDR3 loop is CASSWATGNTEAFF. CDR3 in DNA: TGCGCCAGCAGCTGGGCAACAGGGAACACTGAAGCTTTCTTT.

This chain connects TRBV27 to TRBJ2-7, with 8 bases fitting TRBD2. The V segment lost 2 bases and the J segment 6 bases; nucleotides outside the gene matches: 12. Germline V gene data show CDR1 as MNHEY and CDR2 as SMNVEV (reference sequence). This CDR3 spans 16 amino acids. CDR3 DNA sequence: TGTGCCAGCAGTTTACTACAGCGGGGGCCCGCCGTCGAGCAGTACGTC. It specifies CASSLLQRGPAVEQYV.

This chain connects TRBV7-9 to TRBJ2-7; 11 bases align to TRBD2. From germline, CDR1 is SEHNR and CDR2 FQNEAQ (reference sequence). V dropped 4 bases and J dropped 3; count of bases not matched to a gene: 5. The CDR3 covers 15 residues. The CDR3 spells CASSSGTSGNYEQYF. The CDR3 DNA follows: TGTGCCAGCAGCTCCGGGACTAGCGGAAACTACGAGCAGTACTTC. The full variable domain, completed using reference TRBV7-9 and TRBJ2-7, is DTGVSQNPRHKITKRGQNVTFRCDPISEHNRLYWYRQTLGQGPEFLTYFQNEAQLEKSRLLSDRFSAERPKGSFSTLEIQRTEQGDSAMYLCASSSGTSGNYEQYFGPGTRLTVT.

This rearrangement joins TRBV9 to TRBJ1-6; D perhaps matches TRBD1 (5 bases). This CDR3 contains 14 residues. The V end lost 2 bases, the J end lost 8 bases, and 11 bases lay between the germline ends. From germline, CDR1 is SGDLS and CDR2 YYNGEE. The chain's CDR3 is CASSVGADDSPLHF. DNA for the CDR3: TGTGCCAGCAGCGTCGGGGCAGACGATTCACCCCTCCACTTT.

The chain links TRBV4-2 to TRBJ1-2; D might be TRBD1 (6 bases). CDR1 is LGHNA and CDR2 is YNFKEQ in the germline V gene. V was clipped by 0 bases and J by 7 bases, with 9 bases between them. The CDR3 sequence is 13 residues long. CDR3 DNA sequence: TGTGCCAGCAGCCAAGAGAGGGGGTTTGGCTACACCTTC. It encodes CASSQERGFGYTF.

The rearrangement links TRBV2 to TRBJ2-7; D gene unclear. The CDR3 sequence is 11 residues long. CDR1 is SNHLY and CDR2 is FYNNEI in the germline V gene. The germline V and J ends were trimmed by 8 bases and 5 bases, with 10 bases remaining between them. The CDR3 region has the DNA TGTGCCAGCCTTAGGGCGGACGAGCAGTACGTC. This sequence encodes CASLRADEQYV.

The V gene is TRBV10-2, the J gene TRBJ2-3, with 8 bases that match TRBD2. V lost 2 bases to trimming and J lost 2 bases; unmatched junction nucleotides: 9. Germline lookup yields CDR1 WSHSY and CDR2 SAAADI. This CDR3 has 17 amino acids. The DNA of the CDR3 is TGCGCCAGCAGTGAGACCGGGGGGGCACTCCCCACAGATACGCAGTATTTT. Its translation is CASSETGGALPTDTQYF.

This sequence joins TRBV5-4 and TRBJ1-3; D is possibly TRBD1 (5 bases). Trimming left V 2 bases short and J 2 bases short, with 11 bases between. The germline CDR1 and CDR2 sequences are SGHNT and YYREEE (reference sequence). CDR3 size: 15 residues. CDR3 sequence reads: CASSLGGATGNTIYF. CDR3 coding DNA: TGTGCCAGCAGCTTAGGAGGGGCGACTGGAAACACCATATATTTT.

Written as DNA, the CDR3 is TGTGCCAGCACCCCGAATATCGAGCAGTACTTC. Residues: CASTPNIEQYF. J is TRBJ2-7 and V is TRBV7-9; the D is unclear. The germline V and J ends were trimmed by 7 bases and 6 bases, with 10 bases remaining between them. Germline values: CDR1 SEHNR, CDR2 FQNEAQ (reference sequence). This CDR3 spans 11 amino acids.

V is TRBV6-1 and J is TRBJ2-3; 9 bases align to TRBD2. With V trimmed by 3 bases and J by 4 bases, 2 bases remained unmatched. This CDR3 comprises 14 residues. Germline assignment: CDR1 MNHNS and CDR2 SASEGT. The CDR3 coding sequence is TGTGCCAGCAGTGATTCTAGCGGGGCAGATACGCAGTATTTT. Translating gives CASSDSSGADTQYF.

The V gene is TRBV27, the J gene TRBJ1-4, with unresolved D. CDR1 and CDR2 (germline): MNHEY, SMNVEV (reference sequence). The CDR3 loop spans 13 amino acids. V lost 6 bases, J lost 5 bases, and 10 bases lay in between. CDR3 protein: CASSPWGNEKLFF. CDR3 coding DNA: TGTGCCAGCAGCCCTTGGGGAAATGAAAAACTGTTTTTT.